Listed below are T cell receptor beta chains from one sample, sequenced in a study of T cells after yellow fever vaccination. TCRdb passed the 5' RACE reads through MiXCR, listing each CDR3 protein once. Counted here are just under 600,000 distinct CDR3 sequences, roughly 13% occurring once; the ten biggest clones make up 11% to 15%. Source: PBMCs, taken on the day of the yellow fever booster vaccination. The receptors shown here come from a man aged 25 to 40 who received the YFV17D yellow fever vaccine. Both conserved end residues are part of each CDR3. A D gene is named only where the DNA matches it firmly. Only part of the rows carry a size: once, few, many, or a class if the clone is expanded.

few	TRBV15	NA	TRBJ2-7	TGTGCCACCAGCAAGTCCTACGAGCAGTACTTC	CATSKSYEQYF
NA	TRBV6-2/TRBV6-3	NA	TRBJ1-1	TGTGCCAGCAGTCGCACCTCCACGGGCACTGAAGCTTTCTTT	CASSRTSTGTEAFF
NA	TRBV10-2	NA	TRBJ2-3	TGCGCCAGCAGTCGGGACGGACAGAGCACAGATACGCAGTATTTT	CASSRDGQSTDTQYF
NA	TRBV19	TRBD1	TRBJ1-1	TGTGCCAGTACCACTTGGGACAGGGTGGCTGAAGCTTTCTTT	CASTTWDRVAEAFF
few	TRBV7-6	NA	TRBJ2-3	TGTGCCAGCAGCCAAGACTTCGCAGATACGCAGTATTTT	CASSQDFADTQYF
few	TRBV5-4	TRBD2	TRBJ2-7	TGTGCCAGCAGCTTCGCGGGAGTCGGCTACGAGCAGTACTTC	CASSFAGVGYEQYF
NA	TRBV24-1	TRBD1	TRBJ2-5	TGTGCCACCAGTGAACCGGGACAGGGTCGAGAGACCCAGTACTTC	CATSEPGQGRETQYF
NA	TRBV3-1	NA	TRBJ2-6	TGTGCCAGCAGCCAAGAATACCTGACCCCCTCTGGGGCCAACGTCCTGACTTTC	CASSQEYLTPSGANVLTF
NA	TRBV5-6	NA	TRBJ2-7	TGTGCCAGCAGCACAAGACGGCTATCCCAGCAGTACTTC	CASSTRRLSQQYF
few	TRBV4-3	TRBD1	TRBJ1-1	TGCGCCAGCAGCCGTTCTGTCAGGGGGGTTCTTGAAGCTTTCTTT	CASSRSVRGVLEAFF
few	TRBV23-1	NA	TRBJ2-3	TGCGCCAGCAACCAAAGGGGGACTAGCACAGATACGCAGTATTTT	CASNQRGTSTDTQYF
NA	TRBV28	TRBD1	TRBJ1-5	TGTGCCAGCATCCCTTTTTTAGGACAGGGTTTTAATCAGCCCCAGCATTTT	CASIPFLGQGFNQPQHF
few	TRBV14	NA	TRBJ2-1	TGTGCCAGCAGCCAAGATTTCATGGGCGAGCAGTTCTTC	CASSQDFMGEQFF
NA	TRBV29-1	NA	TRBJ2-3	TGCAGCGTTGAGTGGGACGACACAGATACGCAGTATTTT	CSVEWDDTDTQYF
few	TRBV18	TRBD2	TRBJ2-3	TGTGCCAGCTCACCAACGTTAGCGGGAGTAATGAGAGATACGCAGTATTTT	CASSPTLAGVMRDTQYF
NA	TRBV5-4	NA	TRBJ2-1	TGTGCCAGCAGCCCAACAGGAGATAACTACAATGAGCAGTTCTTC	CASSPTGDNYNEQFF
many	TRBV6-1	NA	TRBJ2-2	TGTGCCAGCAGCCCCAGGGAGAACACCGGGGAGCTGTTTTTT	CASSPRENTGELFF
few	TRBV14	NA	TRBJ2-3	TGTGCCAGCAGCCAAGTCAGGACTAACGCCCTAGATACGCAGTATTTT	CASSQVRTNALDTQYF
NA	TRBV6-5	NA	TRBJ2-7	TGTGCCAGCAGTTACCTCCCCGGGGGCTACTACGAGCAGTACTTC	CASSYLPGGYYEQYF
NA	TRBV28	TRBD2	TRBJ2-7	TGTGCCAGCAGTTCTAGCGGGAGGGGTCGGTACGAGCAGTACTTC	CASSSSGRGRYEQYF
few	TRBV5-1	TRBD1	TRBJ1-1	TGCGCCAGCAGCATTACAGGGGGCGGGAGTGAAGCTTTCTTT	CASSITGGGSEAFF
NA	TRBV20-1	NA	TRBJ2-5	TGCACCGCAGACACCCCAGACCGAGAGACCCAGTACTTC	CTADTPDRETQYF
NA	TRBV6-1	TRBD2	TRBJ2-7	TGTGCCAGCAGGCTAGCGGGAGGGCCGGCCCGTGAGCAGTACTTC	CASRLAGGPAREQYF
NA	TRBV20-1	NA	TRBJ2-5	TGCAGTGCCCGAGGGGGGGAGCACCAAGAGACCCAGTACTTC	CSARGGEHQETQYF
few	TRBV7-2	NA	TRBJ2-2	TGTGCCAGCAGCGGTACCGGGACTTCGAAAGGGGGGGAGCTGTTTTTT	CASSGTGTSKGGELFF
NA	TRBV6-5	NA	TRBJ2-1	TGTGCCAGCAGTTCCCGGGACGGGTCCTACAATGAGCAGTTCTTC	CASSSRDGSYNEQFF
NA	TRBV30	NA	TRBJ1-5	TGTGCCTGGAGTGTGCGGGGTTCCCCTCAGCCCCAGCATTTT	CAWSVRGSPQPQHF
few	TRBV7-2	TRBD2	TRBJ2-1	TGTGCCAGCAGCCGAAACGCGGGGGGCTCCTACAATGAGCAGTTCTTC	CASSRNAGGSYNEQFF
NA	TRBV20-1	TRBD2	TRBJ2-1	TGCAGTGCTAGTTTTAGCGGGAGTAGCTATGAGCAGTTCTTC	CSASFSGSSYEQFF
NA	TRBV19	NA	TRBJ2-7	TGTGCCAGTAGCCCGCAGGGGACCCGCTCCTACGAGCAGTACTTC	CASSPQGTRSYEQYF
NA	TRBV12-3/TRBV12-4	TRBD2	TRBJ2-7	TGTGCCAGCAGTTTATTAGCTAGCGGGAGCCGCGAGCAGTACTTC	CASSLLASGSREQYF
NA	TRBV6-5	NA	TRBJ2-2	TGTGCCAGCAGTTACCCCCCGGCGGGCACGAACACCGGGGAGCTGTTTTTT	CASSYPPAGTNTGELFF
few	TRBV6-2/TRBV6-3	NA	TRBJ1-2	TGTGCCAGCAGCCTCACAGGGATTGGCTACACCTTC	CASSLTGIGYTF
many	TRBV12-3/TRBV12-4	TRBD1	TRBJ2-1	TGTGCCAGCAGTTTAAGACAGGGCTTGATCAATGAGCAGTTCTTC	CASSLRQGLINEQFF
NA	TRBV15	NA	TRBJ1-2	TGTGCCACCAGCAGAGAGGTGGAAGTCCTTTATGGCTACACCTTC	CATSREVEVLYGYTF
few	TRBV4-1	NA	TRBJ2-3	TGCGCCAGCAGCCAAGATTACCCCGTCACAGATACGCAGTATTTT	CASSQDYPVTDTQYF
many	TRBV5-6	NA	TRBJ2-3	TGTGCCAGCAGTTTACGGGCCGGGACAGATACGCAGTATTTT	CASSLRAGTDTQYF
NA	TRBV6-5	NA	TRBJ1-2	TGTGTCGAGCTGGGCTATGGCTACACCTTC	CVELGYGYTF
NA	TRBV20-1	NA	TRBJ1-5	TGCAGTGCTAAGGGTGGCAATCAGCCCCAGCATTTT	CSAKGGNQPQHF
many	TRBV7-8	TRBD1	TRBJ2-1	TGTGCCAGCAGCTTAGTGGCAGGGGGAAATGAGCAGTTCTTC	CASSLVAGGNEQFF
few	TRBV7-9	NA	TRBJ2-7	TGTGCCAGCAGCTTAGACTCGAACGAGCAGTACTTC	CASSLDSNEQYF
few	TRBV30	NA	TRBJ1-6	TGTGCCTGGCAGGGGATCTATAATTCACCCCTCCACTTT	CAWQGIYNSPLHF
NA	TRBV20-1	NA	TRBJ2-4	TGCAGCCCCACTTTAGCCAAAAACATTCAGTACTTC	CSPTLAKNIQYF
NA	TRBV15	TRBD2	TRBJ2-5	TGTGCCACCACAGCGGGAGGGACGGGAGAGACCCAGTACTTC	CATTAGGTGETQYF
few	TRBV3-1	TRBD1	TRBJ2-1	TGTGCCAGCAGCGCGACGGACAGGGTTCCCTACAATGAGCAGTTCTTC	CASSATDRVPYNEQFF
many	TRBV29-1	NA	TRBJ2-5	TGCAGCGTTGAAGAGGCAGGCAATCTACAACGGTGGGCTTACCAAGAGACCCAGTACTTC	CSVEEAGNLQRWAYQETQYF
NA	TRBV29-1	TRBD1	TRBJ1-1	TGCAGCGGGGACAGGGGTCTGGGAATGAACACTGAAGCTTTCTTT	CSGDRGLGMNTEAFF
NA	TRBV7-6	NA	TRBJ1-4	TGTGCCAGCAGACGTCTACGTGTGGGTGAAAAACTGTTTTTT	CASRRLRVGEKLFF
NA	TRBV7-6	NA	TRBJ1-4	TGTGCCAGCAGCTTAGAGGCAGTTGAGGAAAAACTGTTTTTT	CASSLEAVEEKLFF
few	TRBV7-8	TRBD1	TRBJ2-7	TGTGCCAGCAGCCTCCTGGGACAGGGGGCCGAGCAGTACTTC	CASSLLGQGAEQYF
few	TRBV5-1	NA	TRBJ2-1	TGCGCCAGCAGCCTTGGAGTCAGTGAGCAGTTCTTC	CASSLGVSEQFF
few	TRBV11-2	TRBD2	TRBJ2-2	TGTGCCAGCACCACGGGGGGGGGACACCGGAACACCGGGGAGCTGTTTTTT	CASTTGGGHRNTGELFF
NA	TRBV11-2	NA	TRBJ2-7	TGTGCCAGCAGCTTAGGACAAAATAACGAGCAGTACTTC	CASSLGQNNEQYF
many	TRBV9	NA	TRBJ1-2	TGTGCCAGCAGCGTAGACAGAAACTATGGCTACACCTTC	CASSVDRNYGYTF